This TCR beta chain was identified in a study of cytomegalovirus exposure and HLA in healthy donors. Primers included in the PCR were 60 Vbeta and 13 Jbeta primers. Some clones are missing from TCRdb's copy, which holds only in-frame ones; the method was immunoSEQ multiplex PCR. Of under 300,000 clones listed, roughly four fifths were seen once; the top ten hold 1.5% to 2.5%. The CDR3 covers 13 residues. Germline V CDR1 and CDR2: SNHLY, FYNNEI. V shed 4 bases, J shed 7 bases, and the junction held 4 bases outside the gene matches. About this clone itself: As yet, its antigen is unknown.

The study's findings and limits: Most of the TCR beta V segments (in an earlier analysis) were productive either about 87% or about 30% of the time. Among the sequence variants, a highly shared cluster was likely an artifact of sequencing. For presence/absence analyses, sequencing depth was assumed to be roughly uniform across donors.

This clonotype originated in a woman aged 40 to 55 in good health and CMV-seropositive. The V and J genes are TRBV2 and TRBJ2-7; 10 bases map to TRBD1. The sequencing input was PBMCs. The CDR3 loop is CASSGQGASEQYF. The CDR3 DNA reads as TGTGCCAGCAGTGGACAGGGGGCGAGTGAGCAGTACTTC.